Shown below are 31 T cell receptor beta chains from a single sample sequenced in a study of blood T cell repertoires in COVID-19. Repertoires were generated with immunoSEQ multiplex PCR, while TCRdb's copy carries only in-frame clones and drops some. The sample shows 400,000 to 550,000 clones, about 85% of them seen only once. What was sequenced was PBMCs or T cells enriched from blood (not recorded which). Every receptor here comes from a woman younger than 35 with acute COVID-19.

The rearrangement joins TRBV2 to TRBJ1-6; D perhaps matches TRBD1 (6 bases). CDR1 SNHLY and CDR2 FYNNEI come from the germline V gene. The V gene lost 5 bases and the J gene lost 9 bases, with 8 bases spanning the gap. The CDR3 consists of 12 residues. The DNA for the CDR3 is TGTGCCAGCAGTAGGGGGTTTTCACCCCTCCACTTT. Protein: CASSRGFSPLHF.

The V call is TRBV19, the J call TRBJ1-2; tentative D call: TRBD1 (5 bases). V lost 3 bases to trimming and J lost 8 bases, with 13 bases between them. CDR3 size: 13 residues. Looked up from germline, CDR1 is LNHDA and CDR2 is SQIVND (reference sequence). Written as DNA, the CDR3 is TGTGCCAGTAGTATTAATCAGGGCGGAGGCTACACCTTC. It encodes CASSINQGGGYTF.

The CDR3 is CASSTDRGEQYF. For the CDR3, the DNA is TGTGCCAGCAGCACTGACAGGGGCGAGCAGTACTTC. V usage is TRBV11-2 and J usage is TRBJ2-7; 8 bases align to TRBD1. Germline values: CDR1 SGHAT, CDR2 FQNNGV. Trimming removed 5 bases from V and 6 bases from J; junction bases left unmatched: 3. This CDR3 is 12 amino acids long. The entire variable domain, with the rest obtained from reference TRBV11-2 and TRBJ2-7, is as follows: EAGVAQSPRYKIIEKRQSVAFWCNPISGHATLYWYQQILGQGPKLLIQFQNNGVVDDSQLPKDRFSAERLKGVDSTLKIQPAKLEDSAVYLCASSTDRGEQYFGPGTRLTVT.

This chain joins TRBV5-1 and TRBJ2-1, with D tentatively TRBD2 (5 bases). Germline V gene sequence: CDR1 SGHRS, CDR2 YFSETQ. The CDR3 loop spans 14 amino acids. V was pared by 2 bases and J by 6 bases, with 12 bases between. CDR3 bases: TGCGCCAGCAGCTTACTAGTAACGGGCAATGAGCAGTTCTTC. As protein: CASSLLVTGNEQFF. The whole variable domain, filled in from reference TRBV5-1 and TRBJ2-1, reads KAGVTQTPRYLIKTRGQQVTLSCSPISGHRSVSWYQQTPGQGLQFLFEYFSETQRNKGNFPGRFSGRQFSNSRSEMNVSTLELGDSALYLCASSLLVTGNEQFFGPGTRLTVL.

V and J are TRBV28 and TRBJ1-1, with D unresolved. Germline V lookup: CDR1 MDHEN, CDR2 SYDVKM. The V end lost 2 bases, the J end lost 1 base, and 5 bases lay between the germline ends. The CDR3 has 13 residues. This chain's CDR3 is CASSLEGNTEAFF. As DNA, the CDR3 is TGTGCCAGCAGTTTAGAGGGGAACACTGAAGCTTTCTTT.

The chain joins TRBV6-5 to TRBJ2-3; D possibly corresponds to TRBD2 (6 bases). Deletions cut 1 base from V and 0 bases from J, with 11 bases between. The length of the CDR3 is 16 residues. CDR1 and CDR2 from the germline V gene are MNHEY and SVGAGI. The CDR3 here is CASSYYSGTSTDTQYF. The CDR3 nucleotides are TGTGCCAGCAGTTACTATTCAGGGACTAGCACAGATACGCAGTATTTT.

The chain employs TRBV7-2 and TRBJ2-7; D gene uncertain. The CDR3 spans 14 residues. The germline V and J ends were trimmed by 5 bases and 0 bases, with 11 bases remaining between them. Germline V gene lookup returns CDR1 SGHTA and CDR2 FQGNSA. In DNA form, the CDR3 reads TGTGCCAGCAGCCTAGAATACTCCTCCTACGAGCAGTACTTC. Its translation: CASSLEYSSYEQYF.

The chain carries TRBV10-3 and TRBJ2-2, with 7 bases fitting TRBD2. CDR1 and CDR2 from the germline V gene are ENHRY and SYGVKD. Germline trimming cut 5 bases from V and 7 bases from J; bases unmatched to any gene: 13. This CDR3 is 16 amino acids long. CDR3 sequence (DNA): TGTGCCATCAGTCCCTGGACTAGTCGGGGCGACGGGGAGCTGTTTTTT. Translated, it gives CAISPWTSRGDGELFF.

This chain links TRBV27 with TRBJ2-3, with unresolved D. The CDR3 loop spans 13 amino acids. Germline-derived CDR1 and CDR2 are MNHEY and SMNVEV (reference sequence). Trimming stripped 5 bases from V and 0 bases from J, with 6 bases between. CDR3 sequence (DNA): TGTGCCAGCAGTCAAAAAAGCACAGATACGCAGTATTTT. Its translation: CASSQKSTDTQYF.

The J gene is TRBJ1-6, the V gene TRBV5-4; 11 nucleotides align to TRBD1. Germline V gives CDR1 SGHNT, CDR2 YYREEE (reference sequence). The junction had 5 bases not matched to a gene; V was cut back by 2 bases and J by 7 bases. The CDR3 is 16 amino acids. CDR3 protein: CASSLRRDRGNSPLHF. The CDR3 coding sequence is TGTGCCAGCAGCTTACGACGGGACAGGGGGAATTCACCCCTCCACTTT.

The chain employs TRBV6-5 and TRBJ2-7; TRBD1 matches at 9 bases. CDR3 size: 14 residues. Losses at the gene ends were 2 bases for V and 5 bases for J; bases not matched to a gene: 4. The germline gives CDR1 MNHEY, CDR2 SVGAGI. The DNA of the CDR3 is TGTGCCAGCAGTTACAGGGACAGGGTCAACGAGCAGTACTTC. It codes for CASSYRDRVNEQYF.

This rearrangement joins TRBV4-3 to TRBJ1-1, with TRBD1 identical over 8 bases. The germline gives CDR1 LGHNA, CDR2 YSLEER. The CDR3 is 17 residues long. J was trimmed by 5 bases and V by 1 base; bases with no gene match: 12. The CDR3 region has the DNA TGCGCCAGCAGCCAAGGCGTGACAGGGGCGCCGGGAACTGAAGCTTTCTTT. It encodes CASSQGVTGAPGTEAFF.

The J gene is TRBJ2-1, the V gene TRBV15, with 10 bases identical to TRBD1. CDR1 LNHNV and CDR2 YYDKDF come from the germline V gene (reference sequence). Trimming removed 3 bases from V and 0 bases from J; junction bases left unmatched: 5. CDR3 length: 17 amino acids. The CDR3 is CATSRTGGESSYNEQFF. CDR3 nucleotide sequence: TGTGCCACCAGCAGGACAGGGGGCGAGAGCTCCTACAATGAGCAGTTCTTC.

The J gene is TRBJ1-1, the V gene TRBV29-1; D not resolved. The CDR3 sequence is 12 residues long. Germline V gene data show CDR1 as SQVTM and CDR2 as ANQGSEA. V was cut by 6 bases and J by 1 base, with 9 bases left in between. The CDR3 is CSVFVANTEAFF. The CDR3 DNA sequence: TGCAGCGTGTTTGTAGCGAACACTGAAGCTTTCTTT.

The V and J genes are TRBV18 and TRBJ1-4; D not certain. Germline assignment: CDR1 KGHSH and CDR2 LQKENI. Trimming took 1 base from V and 5 from J, leaving 8 bases between them. The CDR3 has 14 amino acids. Here the CDR3 DNA reads TGTGCCAGCTCACCACACCCACAGAATGAAAAACTGTTTTTT. Amino acids: CASSPHPQNEKLFF.

The sample holds one count of this clone. The V gene is TRBV19, the J gene TRBJ1-6, with TRBD1 matching over 7 bases. The germline CDR1 and CDR2 sequences are LNHDA and SQIVND (reference sequence). Losses at the gene ends were 6 bases for V and 6 bases for J; bases not matched to a gene: 8. CDR3 length: 15 amino acids. The CDR3: CASRLQGFSNSPLHF. CDR3 DNA sequence: TGTGCCAGTAGACTACAGGGGTTCTCTAATTCACCCCTCCACTTT.

The J gene is TRBJ1-1, the V gene TRBV9, with 10 positions matching TRBD1. Unmatched junction bases numbered 9, after V lost 3 bases and J lost 10 bases. The CDR3 contains 14 residues. Germline CDR1 is SGDLS and CDR2 is YYNGEE. The chain's CDR3 is CASSAGQGLSGAFF. As DNA, the CDR3 is TGTGCCAGCAGCGCGGGACAGGGGCTCTCCGGAGCTTTCTTT.

The chain recombines TRBV6-5 with TRBJ2-6; the D gene is possibly TRBD1 (5 bases). The CDR3 is 16 amino acids. CDR1 MNHEY and CDR2 SVGAGI come from the germline V gene. Trimming shortened V by 2 bases and J by 0 bases, and 8 bases separated the two germline ends. The CDR3 loop reads CASSYGRDSGANVLTF. The CDR3 DNA reads as TGTGCCAGCAGTTACGGCAGGGACTCTGGGGCCAACGTCCTGACTTTC.

The chain uses TRBV4-2 and TRBJ2-7; D remains unclear. This CDR3 has 13 amino acids. The germline V gene encodes CDR1 LGHNA and CDR2 YNFKEQ. Trimming removed 2 bases at V and 1 base at J, with 6 bases between. The CDR3 loop reads CASSQRGSYEQYF. Here the CDR3 DNA reads TGTGCCAGCAGCCAACGCGGATCCTACGAGCAGTACTTC.

The chain links TRBV5-4 to TRBJ1-1; the match to TRBD1 covers 7 bases. The CDR3 runs 11 residues. Germline CDR1 SGHNT, CDR2 YYREEE (reference sequence). J lost 6 bases, V lost 10 bases, and 6 bases had no gene match. Here the CDR3 DNA reads TGTGCCCTAGGGCAGGGGGCTGAAGCTTTCTTT. Translating gives CALGQGAEAFF.

The chain combines TRBV27 with TRBJ2-7, with D possibly matching TRBD1 (6 bases). The length of the CDR3 is 15 residues. Germline V gives CDR1 MNHEY, CDR2 SMNVEV (reference sequence). Trimming took 5 bases from V and 5 from J, leaving 19 bases between them. CDR3 in amino acids: CASSRSFQGFDEQYF. As DNA, the CDR3 is TGTGCCAGCAGTAGGAGCTTTCAGGGGTTCGACGAGCAGTACTTC.

V is TRBV3-1 (or the pseudogene TRBV3-2) and J is TRBJ2-3; 9 bases agree with TRBD2. Trimming took 0 bases from V and 4 from J; bases not matched to a gene: 11. Germline CDR1 LGHDT, CDR2 YNNKEL (reference sequence). The CDR3 consists of 18 residues. CDR3 residues: CASSQEGAGGPRPDTQYF. As DNA, the CDR3 is TGTGCCAGCAGCCAAGAAGGCGCGGGAGGGCCGAGGCCAGATACGCAGTATTTT.

The chain couples TRBV5-1 to TRBJ1-1, with TRBD1 identical over 9 bases. This CDR3 is built from 13 residues. V was clipped by 4 bases and J by 8 bases; unmatched bases: 6. Germline V CDR1 and CDR2: SGHRS, YFSETQ. Written as DNA, the CDR3 is TGCGCCAGCAGCCCGAATGACAGGGGGGAAGCTTTCTTT. This encodes CASSPNDRGEAFF. Looking up the rest from reference TRBV5-1 and TRBJ1-1 gives the full variable domain: KAGVTQTPRYLIKTRGQQVTLSCSPISGHRSVSWYQQTPGQGLQFLFEYFSETQRNKGNFPGRFSGRQFSNSRSEMNVSTLELGDSALYLCASSPNDRGEAFFGQGTRLTVV.

Turning to this clone: The sample has other DNA sequences that encode this CDR3 too. The chain recombines TRBV28 with TRBJ2-7, with 11 bases identical to TRBD2. The CDR3 covers 15 residues. V shed 5 bases, J shed 4 bases, and the junction held 7 bases outside the gene matches. Looked up from germline, CDR1 is MDHEN and CDR2 is SYDVKM. The CDR3 DNA reads TGTGCCAGCAGTCAGCTAGCGGGAGGACCTTACGAGCAGTACTTC. It yields the protein CASSQLAGGPYEQYF.

The chain carries TRBV10-2 and TRBJ1-1, with 9 bases that match TRBD1. Per germline, CDR1 WSHSY and CDR2 SAAADI. CDR3 length: 14 amino acids. V was pared by 5 bases and J by 5 bases, with 6 bases of the junction left unmatched. As DNA, the CDR3 is TGCGCCAGCAGTAGAGACAGGGGGTGGACTGAAGCTTTCTTT. Translated: CASSRDRGWTEAFF.

The chain couples TRBV4-3 to TRBJ1-2; 7 positions match TRBD1. After removal of 0 bases from V and 10 bases from J, the junction contained 8 bases not matched to a gene. This CDR3 contains 14 residues. Germline CDR1 LGHNA, CDR2 YSLEER. The CDR3 protein is CASSQDLTGWAYTF. CDR3 nucleotides: TGCGCCAGCAGCCAAGATCTGACAGGGTGGGCCTACACCTTC.

This clone came up once. V gene TRBV5-8 combines with J gene TRBJ1-5, with 7 bases fitting TRBD1. This CDR3 region has 18 residues. Germline loops: CDR1 SGHTS, CDR2 YDEGEE. Trimming removed 3 bases from V and 0 bases from J; junction bases left unmatched: 12. CDR3 DNA sequence: TGTGCCAGCAGCTCGAGACAGGGATTCCCTTATAGCAATCAGCCCCAGCATTTT. Protein: CASSSRQGFPYSNQPQHF.

This chain links TRBV11-2 with TRBJ2-5, with 8 bases lining up with TRBD1. Germline values: CDR1 SGHAT, CDR2 FQNNGV. V lost 0 bases, J lost 4 bases, and 7 bases stayed unmatched. The CDR3 spans 16 residues. CDR3 bases: TGTGCCAGCAGCTTAGATCCCGGACAGGGATCAGAGACCCAGTACTTC. This encodes CASSLDPGQGSETQYF.

This clone was recorded many times. V usage is TRBV3-1 (or the pseudogene TRBV3-2) and J usage is TRBJ2-7, with D unresolved. The germline CDR1 and CDR2 sequences are LGHDT and YNNKEL (reference sequence). V was cut by 6 bases and J by 0 bases, with 9 bases left in between. The CDR3 has 13 amino acids. CDR3 protein: CASSLAGSYEQYF. CDR3 coding DNA: TGTGCCAGCAGTCTGGCTGGCTCCTACGAGCAGTACTTC.

This rearrangement joins TRBV5-1 to TRBJ1-4; D remains ambiguous. The CDR3 sequence is 15 residues long. The germline V and J ends were trimmed by 0 bases and 3 bases, with 9 bases remaining between them. The germline V gene has CDR1 SGHRS and CDR2 YFSETQ. This CDR3 reads CASSLGRSSNEKLFF. DNA of the CDR3: TGCGCCAGCAGCTTGGGGCGGAGTTCTAATGAAAAACTGTTTTTT.

The chain combines TRBV28 with TRBJ1-1; the D is unclear. Germline values: CDR1 MDHEN, CDR2 SYDVKM. The CDR3 contains 15 residues. Deletions cut 6 bases from V and 3 bases from J, with 17 bases between. The CDR3 sequence: CASSQSRRSYTEAFF. The CDR3 DNA sequence: TGTGCCAGCAGCCAATCCCGCAGGTCCTACACTGAAGCTTTCTTT.